The entry that follows covers one T cell receptor beta chain sequence. Cohort assignment relied on participant-reported clinical history. This record belongs to a study of blood T cell repertoires in COVID-19. Looking at the study overall: Sources were T cells, B-cell-depleted T cells, or PBMCs; the material itself was cDNA or gDNA.

In the study's own analysis: Amplification of reference gene primers provided the estimated nucleated cell counts. This table comes from immunoSEQ multiplex PCR, and its TCRdb copy is limited to in-frame clones, with some not included. Clone size and the V and J calls come from that table; the DNA yielded D and trimming. The table includes some 260,000 clones, about 86% detected once. The CDR3 consists of 16 residues. Trimming removed 6 bases from V and 2 bases from J, with 17 bases in between. Germline CDR1 and CDR2: SEHNR and FQNEAQ (reference sequence). The source of this sequence is a man under 40 with acute COVID-19. The chain recombines TRBV7-9 with TRBJ1-3, with D hard to call. Source material: PBMCs or T cells enriched from blood (not recorded which). CDR3 sequence reads: CASSSESGGAGNTIYF. DNA of the CDR3: TGTGCCAGCAGTTCGGAGTCCGGTGGAGCTGGAAACACCATATATTTT.